Each of the 21 T cell receptor beta chains below was sequenced from the same sample in a study of metastatic and nonmetastatic thyroid tumors. Thyroid surgery was preceded by no treatment in any patient. TCRdb re-called clones from the PCR reads using MiXCR. The top ten hold around 13% of the sample, which has 55,000 to 75,000 clones, 18% seen once. The sample comprised blood. The receptors derive from a female donor with papillary thyroid cancer or a benign thyroid nodule (not recorded which). Some clones in this sample may be carry-over from other donors' samples.

This clone was counted at least ten times. The chain employs TRBV28 and TRBJ2-7; TRBD1 matches 10 bases. The V gene's germline CDR1 is MDHEN and CDR2 SYDVKM. Unmatched junction bases numbered 7, after V lost 3 bases and J lost 5 bases. This CDR3 contains 15 residues. In DNA, the CDR3 is TGTGCCAGCAGTTTCCCGGGACAGGGGCGTAACGAGCAGTACTTC. Residues: CASSFPGQGRNEQYF.

The chain combines TRBV6-1 with TRBJ1-5; TRBD1 matches 9 bases. V trimming: 6 bases; J trimming: 7 bases; junction bases outside the gene matches: 13. Germline CDR1 MNHNS, CDR2 SASEGT. CDR3 length equals 16 residues. The CDR3 protein is CASSPVFTGGYQPQHF. CDR3 coding DNA: TGTGCCAGCAGCCCCGTCTTTACAGGGGGCTACCAGCCCCAGCATTTT.

For this clone: The sample holds other DNA sequences that translate to the same CDR3. The V gene is TRBV25-1, the J gene TRBJ2-5, with D unclear. This CDR3 spans 14 amino acids. V gave up 3 bases and J gave up 5 bases, with 13 bases separating them. CDR1 and CDR2 from the germline V gene are MGHDK and SYGVNS. The CDR3 DNA reads TGTGCCAGCAGTGAGTCGGATGTTTTGGAGACCCAGTACTTC. It encodes CASSESDVLETQYF.

V usage is TRBV6-1 and J usage is TRBJ1-5; unclear D gene. This CDR3 contains 16 residues. V shed 6 bases and J shed 0 bases, with 15 bases lying between them. The V gene's germline CDR1 is MNHNS and CDR2 SASEGT. CDR3 loop: CASSSPRGYSNQPQHF. CDR3 DNA sequence: TGTGCCAGCAGCTCCCCAAGAGGGTATAGCAATCAGCCCCAGCATTTT.

This clone was recorded many times. This CDR3 is CASSDSIQGADTQYF. CDR3 nucleotide sequence: TGTGCCAGCAGTGACTCGATACAGGGGGCAGATACGCAGTATTTT. This chain links TRBV6-4 with TRBJ2-3; 8 positions match TRBD1. V dropped 0 bases and J dropped 4; count of bases not matched to a gene: 3. This CDR3 is 15 amino acids long. CDR1 and CDR2 (germline): MRHNA, SNTAGT.

The table lists this clone with many counts. Additional DNA sequences in this sample encode the identical CDR3. This sequence joins TRBV30 and TRBJ2-7; the D is unclear. This CDR3 is 11 amino acids long. Trimming stripped 0 bases from V and 3 bases from J, with 3 bases between. Germline loops: CDR1 GTSNPN, CDR2 SVGIG (reference sequence). This CDR3 is CAWSVSYEQYF. As DNA, the CDR3 is TGTGCCTGGAGTGTTAGCTACGAGCAGTACTTC.

This clone came up many times. This chain joins TRBV7-2 and TRBJ1-4; D call uncertain. The CDR3 has 13 residues. Trimming removed 4 bases at V and 13 bases at J, with 16 bases between. Germline V lookup: CDR1 SGHTA, CDR2 FQGNSA. The CDR3 loop reads CASSYHGSSGLFF. DNA of the CDR3: TGTGCCAGCAGCTACCACGGTAGTTCCGGACTGTTTTTT.

In its sample, this clone was seen many times. The chain has TRBV2 and TRBJ1-6; no clear D. The germline gives CDR1 SNHLY, CDR2 FYNNEI. The CDR3 covers 15 residues. Trimming took 8 bases from V and 0 from J, leaving 11 bases between them. DNA of the CDR3: TGTGCCAGCGGCGGGGAGAGCTCCTATAATTCACCCCTCCACTTT. Translating gives CASGGESSYNSPLHF.

This clone was counted many times. This may come from a read error, since a much larger clone is one base off. The CDR3 ends on some other residue instead of the conserved phenylalanine or tryptophan, so this is likely a read error. The CDR3 spells CASSQDYNYGYTL. The CDR3 DNA reads as TGTGCCAGCAGCCAAGACTACAACTATGGCTACACCCTC. The V call is TRBV3-1, the J call TRBJ1-2; D unresolved. The CDR3 has 13 amino acids. Germline V gene sequence: CDR1 LGHDT, CDR2 YNNKEL (reference sequence). V lost 0 bases and J lost 2, with 4 bases in between.

This clone was counted a single time. V usage is TRBV9 and J usage is TRBJ2-2; 14 nucleotides agree with TRBD2. The CDR3 sequence is 16 residues long. Trimming took 3 bases from V and 4 from J; bases not matched to a gene: 2. CDR1 SGDLS and CDR2 YYNGEE come from the germline V gene. CDR3 in amino acids: CASSATSGGATGELFF. The CDR3 DNA is TGTGCCAGCAGCGCGACTAGCGGGGGGGCCACCGGGGAGCTGTTTTTT. The variable domain in full, with the rest retrieved from reference TRBV9 and TRBJ2-2, is DSGVTQTPKHLITATGQRVTLRCSPRSGDLSVYWYQQSLDQGLQFLIQYYNGEERAKGNILERFSAQQFPDLHSELNLSSLELGDSALYFCASSATSGGATGELFFGEGSRLTVL.

Points on this clone: Compared with germline, one end of the junction differs, possibly owing to a read error. The identical CDR3 is also encoded by other nucleotide sequences in the sample. The chain is built from TRBV3-1 and TRBJ1-2; no reliable D call. The CDR3 covers 14 residues. The V gene's germline CDR1 is LGHDT and CDR2 YNNKEL (reference sequence). The CDR3 is CASSQVRGNYGYTF. The CDR3 nucleotides are TGTGCCAGCAGCCAGGTCCGAGGTAACTACGGCTACACCTTC.

The V and J genes are TRBV11-1 and TRBJ1-1, with D hard to call. The V gene lost 5 bases and the J gene lost 6 bases, with 13 bases spanning the gap. Germline V lookup: CDR1 SGHAT, CDR2 FQDESV (reference sequence). The CDR3 contains 13 residues. CDR3 sequence reads: CASSPPGWAEAFF. CDR3 nucleotide sequence: TGTGCCAGCAGCCCCCCGGGTTGGGCTGAAGCTTTCTTT.

The J gene is TRBJ1-2, the V gene TRBV20-1, with TRBD1 as a possible D gene (6 bases). There are 12 residues in the CDR3. V was pared by 3 bases and J by 2 bases, with 7 bases between. Germline CDR1 DFQATT, CDR2 SNEGSKA (reference sequence). The CDR3, as DNA: TGCAGTGCTAGGACAGGAAACTATGGCTACACCTTC. Its translation is CSARTGNYGYTF.

In this sample, this clone turned up many times. This sequence joins TRBV10-3 and TRBJ2-1, with D maybe TRBD2 (7 bases). V shed 3 bases and J shed 2 bases, with 11 bases lying between them. Germline-derived CDR1 and CDR2 are ENHRY and SYGVKD. The CDR3 totals 15 residues. The CDR3 loop is CAISDEGGAYNEQFF. DNA for the CDR3: TGTGCCATCAGTGACGAAGGGGGGGCCTACAATGAGCAGTTCTTC.

Ten or more counts support this clone. The CDR3 DNA reads as TGTGCCAGTGCTTATGGGGGAAGTTACACCTTC. It is translated as CASAYGGSYTF. The rearrangement uses TRBV19 and TRBJ1-2, with D maybe TRBD1 (5 bases). The V gene lost 8 bases and the J gene lost 11 bases, with 15 bases spanning the gap. CDR1 and CDR2 from the germline V gene are LNHDA and SQIVND (reference sequence). The CDR3 is made up of 11 amino acids. The full variable domain, with the rest looked up from reference TRBV19 and TRBJ1-2, is DGGITQSPKYLFRKEGQNVTLSCEQNLNHDAMYWYRQDPGQGLRLIYYSQIVNDFQKGDIAEGYSVSREKKESFPLTVTSAQKNPTAFYLCASAYGGSYTFGSGTRLTVV.

CDR3 in DNA: TGTGCCAGCAGCTTATCGCGGGAAAACGAGCAGTACTTC. Translating it yields CASSLSRENEQYF. V and J are TRBV11-1 and TRBJ2-7; possibly TRBD2 for D (6 bases). The CDR3 has 13 amino acids. The V end lost 2 bases, the J end lost 5 bases, and 10 bases lay between the germline ends. Per germline, CDR1 SGHAT and CDR2 FQDESV (reference sequence).

This rearrangement joins TRBV11-2 to TRBJ2-7; 8 bases are shared with TRBD1. Germline CDR1 and CDR2: SGHAT and FQNNGV. Trimming took 1 base from V and 4 from J; bases not matched to a gene: 3. The CDR3 covers 14 residues. The CDR3 region has the DNA TGTGCCAGCAGCTTAGGGACAGGGAGGTACGAGCAGTACTTC. Translated: CASSLGTGRYEQYF.

This clone was recorded many times. This chain uses TRBV6-1 with TRBJ2-7; D remains unclear. The V gene lost 6 bases and the J gene lost 1 base, with 16 bases spanning the gap. The CDR3 covers 15 residues. The germline CDR1 and CDR2 sequences are MNHNS and SASEGT. The CDR3 loop reads CASRAWIPTSYEQYF. CDR3 DNA sequence: TGTGCCAGCAGGGCGTGGATCCCAACTTCCTACGAGCAGTACTTC.

The chain links TRBV20-1 to TRBJ2-1; TRBD2 matches 10 bases. This CDR3 has 15 residues. CDR1 is DFQATT, CDR2 SNEGSKA, per germline (reference sequence). The J segment lost 8 bases and the V segment lost 0 bases, leaving 7 bases of the junction unmatched. CDR3 loop: CSARDLSGRADEQFF. CDR3 DNA sequence: TGCAGTGCTAGAGATTTGAGCGGGAGGGCCGATGAGCAGTTCTTC.

The V gene is TRBV5-1, the J gene TRBJ2-7, with D possibly TRBD2 on 6 matching bases. The CDR3 is 13 residues long. Between the trimmed V and J ends, which lost 2 bases and 1 base, there was a span of 7 bases. CDR1 SGHRS and CDR2 YFSETQ come from the germline V gene. The CDR3 region is CASSFGGSYEQYF. DNA for the CDR3: TGCGCCAGCAGCTTTGGGGGGTCCTACGAGCAGTACTTC.

This clone was seen ten or more times. Other nucleotide sequences in the sample specify the same CDR3. The chain employs TRBV7-9 and TRBJ2-7; D may be TRBD2 (5 bases). The ends were cut back, 5 bases at V and 3 bases at J, with 11 bases in the middle. This CDR3 is built from 13 residues. Germline V gene data show CDR1 as SEHNR and CDR2 as FQNEAQ (reference sequence). CDR3 coding DNA: TGTGCCAGCAGCAGCCCGGGGAGCTACGAGCAGTACTTC. It codes for CASSSPGSYEQYF.